The source of this TCR beta chain is a study of regulatory T cells in long-lasting Graves disease. Whole-study findings and limits: Newly diagnosed Graves' patients exceeded persistent ones in TCR diversity.

V lost 2 bases and J lost 1, with 8 bases in between. This CDR3 spans 14 amino acids. Germline V gene sequence: CDR1 DFQATT, CDR2 SNEGSKA (reference sequence). With iRepertoire HTBI primers and Arm-PCR of CDR3 regions, TCR beta libraries were built. Via MiXCR, TCRdb re-called the multiplex PCR reads, giving one row per CDR3 protein. The sample lists about 400,000 distinct CDR3 sequences, 15% to 20% occurring once. As for this clonotype: What it recognizes is unknown.

The time point denotes: newly diagnosed GD, antithyroid drugs for less than 3 months. RNA extracted from PBMCs served as the sequencing template. These data also featured in a second study, about T cells in Graves' hyperthyroidism and ophthalmopathy.

The receptor was derived from a woman between 18 and 29 years old with Graves disease. The sample consisted of peripheral blood mononuclear cells (PBMCs), taken at new diagnosis, from a patient treated with antithyroid drugs. This chain joins TRBV20-1 and TRBJ2-2; D gene unclear. The CDR3 coding sequence is TGCAGTGCTAGACCGACTCAGAACACCGGGGAGCTGTTTTTT. It encodes CSARPTQNTGELFF.